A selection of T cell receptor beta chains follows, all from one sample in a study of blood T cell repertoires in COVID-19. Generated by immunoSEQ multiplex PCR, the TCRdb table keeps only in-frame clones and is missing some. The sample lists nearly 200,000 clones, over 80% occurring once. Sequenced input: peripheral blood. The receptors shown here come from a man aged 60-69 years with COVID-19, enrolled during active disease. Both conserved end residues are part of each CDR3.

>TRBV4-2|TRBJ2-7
CASSQDGLANEQYF
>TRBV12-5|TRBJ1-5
CASGLAGQGGMQPQHF
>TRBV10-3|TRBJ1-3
CAISVLGKTGAGNTIYF
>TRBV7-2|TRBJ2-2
CASSLVRNTGELFF
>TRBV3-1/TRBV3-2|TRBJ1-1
CASSQDRTGPGGAFF
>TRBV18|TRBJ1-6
CASSDRGDSPLHF
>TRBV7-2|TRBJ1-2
CASSLDRGSYGYTF
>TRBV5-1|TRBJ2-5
CASSSGQNQETQYF
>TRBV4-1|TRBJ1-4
CASSRYQTGLGEKLFF
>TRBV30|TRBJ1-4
CAWSLAGGRGKLFF
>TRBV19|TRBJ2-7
CASSKELYYEQYF
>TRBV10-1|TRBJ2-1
CASSDRGRAPNNEQFF
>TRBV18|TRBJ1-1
CASSPSTVYLTEAFF
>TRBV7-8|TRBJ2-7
CASSFQGALEQYF
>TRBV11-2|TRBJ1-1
CASEGLSEREAFF
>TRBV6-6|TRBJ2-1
CASTASGIENNEQFF
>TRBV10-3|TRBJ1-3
CAISETSGNTIYF
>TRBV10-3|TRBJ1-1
CAISVGQFDTEAFF
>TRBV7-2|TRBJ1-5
CASSPGGGNQPQHF
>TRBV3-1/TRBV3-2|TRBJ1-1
CASSLNYGGNTEAFF
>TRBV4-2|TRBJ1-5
CASSQESQQPQHF
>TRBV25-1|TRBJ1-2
CASSESGGWGYTF
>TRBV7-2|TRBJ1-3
CASTMDRGRNTIYF
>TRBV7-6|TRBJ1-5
CASTQGQGGNQPQHF